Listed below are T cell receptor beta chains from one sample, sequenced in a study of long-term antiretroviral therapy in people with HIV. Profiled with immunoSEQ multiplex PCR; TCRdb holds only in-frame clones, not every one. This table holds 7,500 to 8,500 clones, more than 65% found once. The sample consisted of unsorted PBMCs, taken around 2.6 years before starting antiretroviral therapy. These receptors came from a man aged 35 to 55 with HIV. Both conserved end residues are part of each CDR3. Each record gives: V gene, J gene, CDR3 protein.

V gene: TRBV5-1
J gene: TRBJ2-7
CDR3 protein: CASSPRTGDYEQYF

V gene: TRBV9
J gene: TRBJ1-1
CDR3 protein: CASSAPDRGEGAEAFF

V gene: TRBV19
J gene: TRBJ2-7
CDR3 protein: CASRRVRGDLSYEQYF

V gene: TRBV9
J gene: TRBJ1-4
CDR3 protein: CASSQEVGSLFF

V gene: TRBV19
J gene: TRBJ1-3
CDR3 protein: CASISATGTGNTIYF

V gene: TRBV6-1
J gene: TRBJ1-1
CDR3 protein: CASSARTGMFEAFF

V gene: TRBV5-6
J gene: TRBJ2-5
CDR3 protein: CASSLKGAETQYF

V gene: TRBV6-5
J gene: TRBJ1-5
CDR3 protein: CASSYGVNQPQHF

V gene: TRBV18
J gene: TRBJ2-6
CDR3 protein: CASSTPGLAGVWANVLTF

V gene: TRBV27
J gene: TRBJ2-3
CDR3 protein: CASSLNTDTQYF

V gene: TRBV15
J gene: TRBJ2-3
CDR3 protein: CATSRDRVDTQYF

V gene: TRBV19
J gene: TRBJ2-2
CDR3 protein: CASSTLNRASGELFF

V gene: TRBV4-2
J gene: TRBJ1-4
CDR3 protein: CASSPSGGRSEKLFF

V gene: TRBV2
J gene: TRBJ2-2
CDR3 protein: CASREPLNTGELFF

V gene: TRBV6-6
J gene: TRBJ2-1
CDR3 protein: CASSYSAPGAGNEQFF

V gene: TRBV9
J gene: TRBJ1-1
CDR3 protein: CASSVLDSKNTEAFF

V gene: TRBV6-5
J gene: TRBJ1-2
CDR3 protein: CASSYSTGGGYTF

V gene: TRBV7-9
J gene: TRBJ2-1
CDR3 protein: CASSPTSGGEKNEQFF

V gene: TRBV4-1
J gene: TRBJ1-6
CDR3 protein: CASSLSEWTDNSPLHF